The 3 T cell receptor beta chains listed next were all sequenced from one sample in a study of blood T cell repertoires in COVID-19. The data were produced by immunoSEQ multiplex PCR, yet TCRdb's version contains in-frame clones alone and is incomplete. Of about 99,000 clones in the sample, more than 85% are singletons; the top ten hold 6%. Sequencing was done on a sample of peripheral blood. These receptors were collected from a human donor in a cohort sampled during active COVID-19.

This clone was observed a handful of times. The chain joins TRBV5-4 to TRBJ2-3; TRBD1 is a possible D gene (5 bases). The germline V gene encodes CDR1 SGHNT and CDR2 YYREEE (reference sequence). CDR3 size: 17 residues. V was clipped by 0 bases and J by 5 bases, with 19 bases between them. The CDR3 DNA reads as TGTGCCAGCAGCTTGGCCAGAAGGGGCAGGGCAGGAGATACGCAGTATTTT. Translated: CASSLARRGRAGDTQYF.

This chain uses TRBV29-1 with TRBJ2-3, with 11 bases identical to TRBD2. The ends lost 6 bases at V and 4 bases at J; junction bases unmatched: 6. The CDR3 is 14 residues long. The germline gives CDR1 SQVTM, CDR2 ANQGSEA. This CDR3 is CSVIAGGFPDTQYF. The DNA of the CDR3 is TGCAGCGTAATAGCGGGAGGGTTTCCAGATACGCAGTATTTT.

The chain joins TRBV30 to TRBJ1-2; the D gene is possibly TRBD1 (5 bases). The CDR3 has 15 residues. V shed 0 bases and J shed 7 bases, with 18 bases lying between them. Germline-derived CDR1 and CDR2 are GTSNPN and SVGIG (reference sequence). CDR3 in DNA: TGTGCCTGGAGTGTAGGGAGGGGACTTGATTCTGGCTACACCTTC. Translating gives CAWSVGRGLDSGYTF. Looking up the rest from reference TRBV30 and TRBJ1-2 gives the full variable domain: SQTIHQWPATLVQPVGSPLSLECTVEGTSNPNLYWYRQAAGRGLQLLFYSVGIGQISSEVPQNLSASRPQDRQFILSSKKLLLSDSGFYLCAWSVGRGLDSGYTFGSGTRLTVV.